Listed below are T cell receptor beta chains from one sample, sequenced in a study of identical twins. TCRdb re-called the 5' RACE reads with MiXCR, one entry per CDR3 protein. The profile shows approximately 220,000 distinct CDR3 sequences, 7.5% of them singletons. A further study also used this sample, focusing on yellow fever vaccine responses in identical twins.

The sample taken for sequencing was memory (CD45RO+) T cells sorted from blood. Source of these receptors: a woman aged 18-29 years in good health. Both conserved end residues are part of each CDR3. A D gene is named only where the DNA matches it firmly. A clone size is listed for some rows: how often the clone was seen (once, few, many), or a class if it is expanded.

v_gene: TRBV11-3; len: 15; d_gene: -; j_gene: TRBJ2-2; abundance: -; CDR3aa: CASSSGLTNTGELFF; CDR3nt: TGTGCCAGCAGCTCCGGACTTACGAACACCGGGGAGCTGTTTTTT
v_gene: TRBV25-1; len: 13; d_gene: -; j_gene: TRBJ2-2; abundance: few; CDR3aa: CARLNLNTGELFF; CDR3nt: TGTGCCAGATTAAATCTGAACACCGGGGAGCTGTTTTTT
v_gene: TRBV5-1; len: 14; d_gene: -; j_gene: TRBJ2-1; abundance: many; CDR3aa: CASSLDGEINEQFF; CDR3nt: TGCGCCAGCAGCTTGGACGGGGAAATCAATGAGCAGTTCTTC
v_gene: TRBV7-9; len: 15; d_gene: TRBD2; j_gene: TRBJ2-3; abundance: -; CDR3aa: CASSLDGGAGDTQYF; CDR3nt: TGTGCCAGCAGCTTAGACGGGGGGGCAGGCGATACGCAGTATTTT
v_gene: TRBV5-6; len: 16; d_gene: TRBD1; j_gene: TRBJ2-3; abundance: few; CDR3aa: CASSFGTGWGTDTQYF; CDR3nt: TGTGCCAGCAGCTTCGGGACAGGGTGGGGCACAGATACGCAGTATTTT
v_gene: TRBV4-3; len: 17; d_gene: -; j_gene: TRBJ2-1; abundance: -; CDR3aa: CASSPTVGSLAYNEQFF; CDR3nt: TGCGCCAGCAGCCCAACCGTTGGCAGTCTAGCCTACAATGAGCAGTTCTTC
v_gene: TRBV9; len: 14; d_gene: -; j_gene: TRBJ1-4; abundance: few; CDR3aa: CASSVDQGVEKLFF; CDR3nt: TGTGCCAGCAGCGTAGATCAGGGCGTGGAAAAACTGTTTTTT
v_gene: TRBV20-1; len: 15; d_gene: TRBD2; j_gene: TRBJ2-7; abundance: many; CDR3aa: CSASSLAGVFYEQYF; CDR3nt: TGCAGTGCTAGTAGCTTAGCGGGGGTTTTCTACGAGCAGTACTTC
v_gene: TRBV20-1; len: 17; d_gene: -; j_gene: TRBJ2-1; abundance: -; CDR3aa: CCARGFFIGGRGNEQFF; CDR3nt: TGCTGTGCTAGGGGGTTCTTTATTGGGGGCCGAGGTAATGAGCAGTTCTTC
v_gene: TRBV5-1; len: 15; d_gene: -; j_gene: TRBJ2-1; abundance: -; CDR3aa: CASSKVSGAYNEQFF; CDR3nt: TGCGCCAGCAGCAAGGTATCGGGGGCCTACAATGAGCAGTTCTTC
v_gene: TRBV28; len: 15; d_gene: -; j_gene: TRBJ2-3; abundance: many; CDR3aa: CASSRLAKPPDTQYF; CDR3nt: TGTGCCAGCAGTCGCTTAGCGAAACCACCAGATACGCAGTATTTT
v_gene: TRBV2; len: 13; d_gene: -; j_gene: TRBJ2-5; abundance: few; CDR3aa: CASSEADSQTQYF; CDR3nt: TGTGCCAGCAGTGAAGCGGACTCCCAGACCCAGTACTTC
v_gene: TRBV20-1; len: 16; d_gene: TRBD2; j_gene: TRBJ2-7; abundance: -; CDR3aa: CSATTPGLDWGGEQYF; CDR3nt: TGCAGTGCTACCACCCCTGGACTAGATTGGGGGGGGGAGCAGTACTTC
v_gene: TRBV12-3/TRBV12-4; len: 18; d_gene: TRBD1; j_gene: TRBJ2-1; abundance: many; CDR3aa: CASSRDRGGISSYNEQFF; CDR3nt: TGTGCCAGCAGCCGGGACAGGGGTGGTATTAGTTCCTACAATGAGCAGTTCTTC
v_gene: TRBV5-1; len: 14; d_gene: -; j_gene: TRBJ1-2; abundance: few; CDR3aa: CASSLVTVNYGYTF; CDR3nt: TGCGCCAGCAGCTTGGTGACGGTCAACTATGGCTACACCTTC
v_gene: TRBV18; len: 12; d_gene: -; j_gene: TRBJ1-1; abundance: -; CDR3aa: CASSPNRHQAFF; CDR3nt: TGTGCCAGCTCACCAAACAGGCATCAAGCTTTCTTT
v_gene: TRBV12-3/TRBV12-4; len: 16; d_gene: -; j_gene: TRBJ1-5; abundance: -; CDR3aa: CASSLRTQGSNQPQHF; CDR3nt: TGTGCCAGCAGTTTGAGGACTCAGGGGAGCAATCAGCCCCAGCATTTT
v_gene: TRBV5-6; len: 17; d_gene: -; j_gene: TRBJ2-6; abundance: -; CDR3aa: CASSKSRDMFGANVLTF; CDR3nt: TGTGCCAGCAGCAAGTCCCGGGACATGTTTGGGGCCAACGTCCTGACTTTC
v_gene: TRBV7-3; len: 14; d_gene: -; j_gene: TRBJ1-1; abundance: few; CDR3aa: CASRLSPGDTEAFF; CDR3nt: TGTGCCAGCAGATTATCCCCAGGCGACACTGAAGCTTTCTTT
v_gene: TRBV6-1; len: 15; d_gene: TRBD2; j_gene: TRBJ2-1; abundance: many; CDR3aa: CASSGTWEGRSEQFF; CDR3nt: TGTGCCAGCAGTGGCACCTGGGAGGGCCGAAGTGAGCAGTTCTTC
v_gene: TRBV5-1; len: 20; d_gene: TRBD2; j_gene: TRBJ2-4; abundance: few; CDR3aa: CASSLANRASGIPTKNIQYF; CDR3nt: TGCGCCAGCAGCTTGGCCAATAGGGCTAGCGGGATTCCGACCAAAAACATTCAGTACTTC
v_gene: TRBV7-9; len: 16; d_gene: -; j_gene: TRBJ1-3; abundance: many; CDR3aa: CASTETRPGTGNTIYF; CDR3nt: TGTGCCAGCACCGAGACACGTCCGGGGACTGGAAACACCATATATTTT
v_gene: TRBV15; len: 15; d_gene: -; j_gene: TRBJ2-1; abundance: many; CDR3aa: CATSRDSTLSNEQFF; CDR3nt: TGTGCCACCAGCAGAGATTCAACTTTGAGCAATGAGCAGTTCTTC
v_gene: TRBV5-4; len: 15; d_gene: -; j_gene: TRBJ2-5; abundance: many; CDR3aa: CASSLIQGFQETQYF; CDR3nt: TGTGCCAGCAGCTTGATACAGGGTTTCCAAGAGACCCAGTACTTC